This T cell receptor (beta chain) stems from a study of T-cell reconstitution after alpha-beta-depleted transplantation in children. For TCRbeta, the library was prepared with unique molecular identifiers. TCRdb passed the PCR reads through MiXCR, listing each CDR3 protein once. Of hundreds of thousands of distinct CDR3 sequences listed, 13% are singletons. The receptor comes from a human donor who donated a stem cell graft to a child with Fanconi anemia. The starting material was PBMCs, obtained from the stem cell graft.

The CDR3 is CASSLDRGVSPLHF. DNA of the CDR3: TGCGCCAGCAGCTTGGATCGGGGGGTTTCACCCCTCCACTTT. The chain combines TRBV5-1 with TRBJ1-6; perhaps TRBD1 as D (5 bases). This CDR3 is 14 amino acids long. Trimming left V 0 bases short and J 9 bases short, with 10 bases between. Germline V gene lookup returns CDR1 SGHRS and CDR2 YFSETQ. Complete variable domain (other parts from reference TRBV5-1 and TRBJ1-6): KAGVTQTPRYLIKTRGQQVTLSCSPISGHRSVSWYQQTPGQGLQFLFEYFSETQRNKGNFPGRFSGRQFSNSRSEMNVSTLELGDSALYLCASSLDRGVSPLHFGNGTRLTVT.